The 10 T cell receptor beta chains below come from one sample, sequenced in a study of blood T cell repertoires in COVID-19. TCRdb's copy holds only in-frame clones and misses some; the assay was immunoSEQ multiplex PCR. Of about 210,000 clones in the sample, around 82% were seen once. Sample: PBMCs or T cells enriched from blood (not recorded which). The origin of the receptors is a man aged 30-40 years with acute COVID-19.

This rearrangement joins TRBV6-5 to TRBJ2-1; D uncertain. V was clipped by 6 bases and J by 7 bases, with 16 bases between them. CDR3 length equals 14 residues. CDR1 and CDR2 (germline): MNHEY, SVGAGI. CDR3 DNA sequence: TGTGCCAGCAGGTTAGATTACGTCCTGAATGAGCAGTTCTTC. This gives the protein CASRLDYVLNEQFF.

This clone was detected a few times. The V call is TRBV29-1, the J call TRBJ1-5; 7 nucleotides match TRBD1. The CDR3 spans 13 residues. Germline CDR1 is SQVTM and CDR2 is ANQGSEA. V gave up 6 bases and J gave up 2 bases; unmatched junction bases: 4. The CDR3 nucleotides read TGCAGCGTCAGGGGGTCGGGCAATCAGCCCCAGCATTTT. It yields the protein CSVRGSGNQPQHF.

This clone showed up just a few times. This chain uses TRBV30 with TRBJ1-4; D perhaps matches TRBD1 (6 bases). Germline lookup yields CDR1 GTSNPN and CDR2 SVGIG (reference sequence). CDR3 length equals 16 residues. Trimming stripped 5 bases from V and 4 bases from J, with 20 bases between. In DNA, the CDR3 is TGTGCCTGGGCTTTCCCCAGGGGCGGCTATAATGAAAAACTGTTTTTT. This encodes CAWAFPRGGYNEKLFF.

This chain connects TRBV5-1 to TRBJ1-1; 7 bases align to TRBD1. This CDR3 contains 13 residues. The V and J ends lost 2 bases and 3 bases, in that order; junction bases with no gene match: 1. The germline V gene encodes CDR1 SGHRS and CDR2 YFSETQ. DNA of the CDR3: TGCGCCAGCAGCTTCACAGGGGACACTGAAGCTTTCTTT. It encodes CASSFTGDTEAFF.

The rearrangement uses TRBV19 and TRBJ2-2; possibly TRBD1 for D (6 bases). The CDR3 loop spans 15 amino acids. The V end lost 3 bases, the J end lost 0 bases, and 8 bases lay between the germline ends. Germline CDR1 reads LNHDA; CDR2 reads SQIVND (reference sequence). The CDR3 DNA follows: TGTGCCAGTAGTATGACAGGACCGAACACCGGGGAGCTGTTTTTT. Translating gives CASSMTGPNTGELFF.

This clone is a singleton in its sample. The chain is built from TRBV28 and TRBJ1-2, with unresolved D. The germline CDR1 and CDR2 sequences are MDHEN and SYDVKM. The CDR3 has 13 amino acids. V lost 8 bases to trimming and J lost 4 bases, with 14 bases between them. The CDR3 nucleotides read TGTGCCAGCGACGGTGAGGGTTTCTATGGCTACACCTTC. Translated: CASDGEGFYGYTF.

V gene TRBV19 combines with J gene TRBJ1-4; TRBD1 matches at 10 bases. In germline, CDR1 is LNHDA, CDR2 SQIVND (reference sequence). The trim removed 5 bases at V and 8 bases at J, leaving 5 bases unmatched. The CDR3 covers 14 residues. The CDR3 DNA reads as TGTGCCAGTAGTGCCGGGACAGGGGCGGAAAAACTGTTTTTT. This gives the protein CASSAGTGAEKLFF.

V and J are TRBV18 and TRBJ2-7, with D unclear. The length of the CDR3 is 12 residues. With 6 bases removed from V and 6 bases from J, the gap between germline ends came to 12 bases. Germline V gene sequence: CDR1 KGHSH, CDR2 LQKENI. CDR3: CASSQEGAEQYF. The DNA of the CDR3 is TGTGCCAGCTCTCAAGAAGGAGCCGAGCAGTACTTC. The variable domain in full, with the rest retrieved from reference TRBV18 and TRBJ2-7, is NAGVMQNPRHLVRRRGQEARLRCSPMKGHSHVYWYRQLPEEGLKFMVYLQKENIIDESGMPKERFSAEFPKEGPSILRIQQVVRGDSAAYFCASSQEGAEQYFGPGTRLTVT.

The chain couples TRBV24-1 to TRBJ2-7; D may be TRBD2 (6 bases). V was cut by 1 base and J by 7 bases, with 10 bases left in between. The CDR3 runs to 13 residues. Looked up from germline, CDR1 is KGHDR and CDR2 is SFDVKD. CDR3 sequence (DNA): TGTGCCACCAGTGATTTATCGGGGGATGAGCAGTACTTC. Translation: CATSDLSGDEQYF.

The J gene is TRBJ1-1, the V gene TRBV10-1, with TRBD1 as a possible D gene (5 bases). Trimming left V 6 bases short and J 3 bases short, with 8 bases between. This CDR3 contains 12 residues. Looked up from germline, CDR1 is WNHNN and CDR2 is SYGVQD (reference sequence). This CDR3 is CASSRGDTEAFF. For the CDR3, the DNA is TGCGCCAGCAGCCGGGGGGACACTGAAGCTTTCTTT.